These 13 T cell receptor beta chains were sequenced from one sample in a study of blood T cell repertoires in COVID-19. Sequencing was performed with immunoSEQ multiplex PCR; in TCRdb, only in-frame clones are kept and a portion is missing. The sample has about 250,000 clones, roughly 87% seen once; the top ten hold roughly 6.3%. The sample taken for sequencing was PBMCs or T cells enriched from blood (not recorded which). These receptors were obtained from a woman under 40 with acute COVID-19.

Concerning this clone itself: This CDR3 is also generated by other DNA sequences in the sample. The rearrangement links TRBV6-5 to TRBJ2-1, with TRBD2 matching over 10 bases. V trimming: 5 bases; J trimming: 4 bases; junction bases outside the gene matches: 5. From germline, CDR1 is MNHEY and CDR2 SVGAGI. The length of the CDR3 is 15 residues. DNA for the CDR3: TGTGCCAGCAGTCCCGGACTAGCGGTTTACAATGAGCAGTTCTTC. It specifies CASSPGLAVYNEQFF.

This chain connects TRBV28 to TRBJ2-1; the match to TRBD2 covers 13 bases. With V trimmed by 8 bases and J by 8 bases, 9 bases remained unmatched. Germline CDR1 and CDR2: MDHEN and SYDVKM. There are 15 residues in the CDR3. DNA for the CDR3: TGTGCCAGCGGATGGACTAGCGGGAGACCCGATGAGCAGTTCTTC. Translation: CASGWTSGRPDEQFF.

V usage is TRBV3-1 (or the pseudogene TRBV3-2) and J usage is TRBJ1-6; 8 nucleotides match TRBD1. Trimming removed 4 bases from V and 4 bases from J; junction bases left unmatched: 3. The CDR3 is made up of 15 amino acids. From germline, CDR1 is LGHDT and CDR2 YNNKEL (reference sequence). DNA for the CDR3: TGTGCCAGCAGCCTGAGACAGGGGTATAATTCACCCCTCCACTTT. The encoded protein is CASSLRQGYNSPLHF.

A single count supports this clone. The gene calls are TRBV18 and TRBJ1-4; D not certain. CDR1 is KGHSH and CDR2 is LQKENI in the germline V gene. V lost 3 bases to trimming and J lost 7 bases, with 15 bases between them. This CDR3 spans 15 amino acids. DNA of the CDR3: TGTGCCAGCTCACCCGAGGGCAGTCGGAGTGAAAAACTGTTTTTT. This codes for CASSPEGSRSEKLFF.

This rearrangement joins TRBV20-1 to TRBJ1-2; 8 positions agree with TRBD1. This CDR3 region has 14 residues. V dropped 3 bases and J dropped 5; count of bases not matched to a gene: 8. The germline CDR1 and CDR2 sequences are DFQATT and SNEGSKA (reference sequence). The CDR3 sequence is CSASWAGGEYGYTF. DNA for the CDR3: TGCAGTGCTAGTTGGGCAGGGGGCGAGTATGGCTACACCTTC.

As DNA, the CDR3 is TGCAGCGGATCCGGGACTAGCACAGATACGCAGTATTTT. As protein: CSGSGTSTDTQYF. This chain joins TRBV29-1 and TRBJ2-3; possible D gene TRBD2, 6 bases. Germline CDR1 reads SQVTM; CDR2 reads ANQGSEA. The V end was cut by 7 bases, the J end by 0 bases, with 11 bases between. CDR3 length: 13 amino acids.

This chain uses TRBV5-1 with TRBJ2-7; the match to TRBD2 covers 9 bases. With V trimmed by 4 bases and J by 5 bases, 7 bases remained unmatched. Germline assignment: CDR1 SGHRS and CDR2 YFSETQ. The CDR3 consists of 14 residues. As DNA, the CDR3 is TGCGCCAGCAGCATGCGGGAGGGAGTCAACGAGCAGTACTTC. Protein sequence: CASSMREGVNEQYF.

The rearrangement links TRBV7-3 to TRBJ1-6, with D possibly TRBD1 on 5 matching bases. The CDR3 is 15 residues long. Trimming left V 4 bases short and J 0 bases short, with 7 bases between. Germline V lookup: CDR1 SGHTA, CDR2 FQGTGA. The CDR3 DNA reads TGTGCCAGCAGCTCTAGGGGCTCCTATAATTCACCCCTCCACTTT. It encodes CASSSRGSYNSPLHF.

The V call is TRBV2, the J call TRBJ2-5; TRBD1 matches 7 bases. Germline V gene sequence: CDR1 SNHLY, CDR2 FYNNEI. The ends lost 7 bases at V and 3 bases at J; junction bases unmatched: 5. This CDR3 contains 13 residues. The CDR3 loop reads CASTPTGKETQYF. CDR3 DNA: TGTGCCAGCACCCCGACAGGGAAAGAGACCCAGTACTTC. The variable domain in full, completed from reference TRBV2 and TRBJ2-5, reads EPEVTQTPSHQVTQMGQEVILRCVPISNHLYFYWYRQILGQKVEFLVSFYNNEISEKSEIFDDQFSVERPDGSNFTLKIRSTKLEDSAMYFCASTPTGKETQYFGPGTRLLVL.

V usage is TRBV18 and J usage is TRBJ2-3; the D gene is possibly TRBD2 (5 bases). Germline V CDR1 and CDR2: KGHSH, LQKENI. The V and J ends lost 2 bases and 2 bases respectively, with 17 bases between them. CDR3 size: 17 residues. The CDR3 spells CASSPNFVRTFTDTQYF. The CDR3 DNA follows: TGTGCCAGCTCACCAAATTTCGTAAGGACTTTCACAGATACGCAGTATTTT.

This clone was seen a single time. This sequence joins TRBV21-1 and TRBJ2-2; TRBD1 is the table's D call, not checked against the DNA. TRBV21-1 is described as a pseudogene. The CDR3 totals 11 residues. CDR3 region: CASQNTGELFF. The CDR3 DNA follows: TGTGCCAGCCAGAACACCGGGGAGCTGTTTTTT.

The CDR3 DNA reads TGTGCCAGCAGCCAAACCGGACAGTTCTCAACTAATGAAAAACTGTTTTTT. It yields the protein CASSQTGQFSTNEKLFF. The chain joins TRBV4-2 to TRBJ1-4; possibly TRBD1 for D (6 bases). Germline V gene data show CDR1 as LGHNA and CDR2 as YNFKEQ. This CDR3 has 17 residues. V was trimmed by 2 bases and J by 0 bases, leaving 13 bases between them.

The V call is TRBV19, the J call TRBJ2-1; no firm D call. Germline loops: CDR1 LNHDA, CDR2 SQIVND (reference sequence). Trimming shortened V by 10 bases and J by 1 base, and 2 bases separated the two germline ends. The CDR3 is 10 amino acids. The CDR3 region has the DNA TGTGCCACTTCCTACAATGAGCAGTTCTTC. Its translation: CATSYNEQFF.